A selection of T cell receptor beta chains follows, all from one sample in a study of OX40 agonist ivuxolimab in advanced cancers. Method: immunoSEQ multiplex PCR; TCRdb's copy keeps in-frame clones and lacks some. The table lists some 80,000 clones, 84% of them singletons. The starting material was CD4+ or CD8+ T cells sorted from blood, obtained in a trial of the OX40 agonist ivuxolimab. These receptors originate from an adult with an advanced solid tumor such as melanoma, head and neck, liver or kidney cancer. CDR3s include the opening cysteine and the closing phenylalanine or tryptophan. A D gene is named only where the DNA matches it firmly. Clone size appears in some rows only: once, few, many, or a class for an expanded clone.

J gene,D gene,clone size,V gene,CDR3 DNA,CDR3 protein
TRBJ2-1,TRBD2,NA,TRBV29-1,TGCAGCGTTTCTAGCGGGAGTTACAATGAGCAGTTCTTC,CSVSSGSYNEQFF
TRBJ1-4,NA,NA,TRBV25-1,TGTGTGGTTGGGGGAGTGGGTGAAAAACTGTTTTTT,CVVGGVGEKLFF
TRBJ2-2,NA,NA,TRBV5-1,TGCGCCAGCAGCTTGGAAGGGAACACCGGGGAGCTGTTTTTT,CASSLEGNTGELFF
TRBJ2-2,NA,NA,TRBV19,TGTGCCAGTAGTATTGGCCCAACCCCCGGGGAGCTGTTTTTT,CASSIGPTPGELFF
TRBJ1-5,TRBD1,NA,TRBV2,TGTGCCAGCAGTGCCTCGGACGGGACAGGTCAGCCCCAGCATTTT,CASSASDGTGQPQHF
TRBJ2-7,NA,NA,TRBV9,TGTGCCAGCAGCGTAGAGTTGTGGAGTTTGGAGCAGTACTTC,CASSVELWSLEQYF
TRBJ1-2,NA,NA,TRBV5-8,TGTGCCAGCAGCTTGGGCGGCTGGGGGGGGGCTACCTATGGCTACACCTTC,CASSLGGWGGATYGYTF
TRBJ2-7,TRBD2,NA,TRBV5-1,TGCGCCAGCAGCTTGGAGCCTAGCGGGGGACCCTACGAGCAGTACTTC,CASSLEPSGGPYEQYF
TRBJ2-2,TRBD2,NA,TRBV6-5,TGTGCCAGCCGGCGACTAGCGGGAGACACCGGGGAGCTGTTTTTT,CASRRLAGDTGELFF
TRBJ1-2,NA,NA,TRBV28,TGTGCCAGCAGTCTAGGCGGGGGGTTCTATGGCTACACCTTC,CASSLGGGFYGYTF
TRBJ2-3,NA,NA,TRBV2,TGTGCCACCTCTCCTATTTTCACAGATACGCAGTATTTT,CATSPIFTDTQYF
TRBJ1-2,TRBD1,NA,TRBV7-9,TGTGCCAGCAGCCAGGGGACAGGGGACGACTATGGCTACACCTTC,CASSQGTGDDYGYTF
TRBJ2-2,NA,NA,TRBV7-7,TGTGCCAGCAGATCTACTGTCAACACCGGGGAGCTGTTTTTT,CASRSTVNTGELFF
TRBJ2-7,TRBD2,once,TRBV28,TGTGTGGCGGGGGACCTCTCCTACGAGCAGTACTTC,CVAGDLSYEQYF
TRBJ2-7,NA,NA,TRBV11-2,TGTGCCAGCAGCCCCGGGCCTGGAAGATACGAGCAGTACTTC,CASSPGPGRYEQYF
TRBJ2-3,TRBD1,NA,TRBV10-1,TGCGCCAGCAGCGCGACAGGGTATACGCAGTATTTT,CASSATGYTQYF
TRBJ2-4,TRBD2,NA,TRBV10-3,TGTGCCATCAGTGAGGGGGGGGGTAACATTCAGTACTTC,CAISEGGGNIQYF
TRBJ2-1,TRBD2,NA,TRBV6-5,TGTGCCAGCAGTCCTTTTGCGGGAGTTGTAAATGAGCAGTTCTTC,CASSPFAGVVNEQFF
TRBJ1-1,NA,NA,TRBV5-1,TGCGCCAGCAGCCTCTCCCCGGGGTCGGGGGGGACTGAAGCTTTCTTT,CASSLSPGSGGTEAFF
TRBJ1-2,NA,NA,TRBV19,TGTGCCAGTAGTACGGAGAGGGACACCGCTAACTATGGCTACACCTTC,CASSTERDTANYGYTF
TRBJ2-1,NA,NA,TRBV7-7,TGTGCCAGCACCACATCCCCGGGAGATAATGAGCAGTTCTTC,CASTTSPGDNEQFF
TRBJ2-7,TRBD2,NA,TRBV2,TGTGCCAGCAGTGAAGCGCTGGGACTAACAGACTACGAGCAGTACTTC,CASSEALGLTDYEQYF
TRBJ1-6,NA,few,TRBV11-2,TGTGCCAGCAGCTTATCCGACACCATCCTCCACTTT,CASSLSDTILHF
TRBJ1-2,NA,NA,TRBV15,TGTGCCACCAGCAGAGACCGCGGACGGCCTTATGGCTACACCTTC,CATSRDRGRPYGYTF
TRBJ1-1,NA,once,TRBV7-2,TGTGCCAGCAGCTACAGGGAGGTGAACACTGAAGCTTTCTTT,CASSYREVNTEAFF
TRBJ1-3,NA,NA,TRBV9,TGTGCCAGCAGCGCCCGGGGGAGCTCTGGAAACACCATATATTTT,CASSARGSSGNTIYF
TRBJ1-1,TRBD1,NA,TRBV6-4,TGTGCCAGCAGTGCCGACAGGGACACTGAAGCTTTCTTT,CASSADRDTEAFF
TRBJ2-1,TRBD2,NA,TRBV5-1,TGCGCCAGCAGCTTGGATGGTCTAGCGGGAGGGAATGAGCAGTTCTTC,CASSLDGLAGGNEQFF
TRBJ2-3,TRBD2,NA,TRBV19,TGTGCCAGTAGTACCTCCAGACTAGCGGGAATAGATACGCAGTATTTT,CASSTSRLAGIDTQYF
TRBJ2-2,TRBD1,once,TRBV14,TGTGCCAGCAGCCTGATCGGGACAGGGTCTACCGGGGAGCTGTTTTTT,CASSLIGTGSTGELFF
TRBJ2-4,NA,once,TRBV11-2,TGTGCCAGCAGCCGGCAGGAAAACATTCAGTACTTC,CASSRQENIQYF
TRBJ2-5,NA,NA,TRBV19,TGTGCCAGTAGTATTTACGCGGACATAGTGGAGACCCAGTACTTC,CASSIYADIVETQYF
TRBJ1-2,TRBD1,NA,TRBV4-3,TGCGCCAGCGGCCGGGGTGCGTCCGGGACAGGGGACTATGGCTACACCTTC,CASGRGASGTGDYGYTF
TRBJ2-2,TRBD2,NA,TRBV7-2,TGTGCCAGCAGCCCCGGACTAGCGGGGGCTCAGGGGGAGCTGTTTTTT,CASSPGLAGAQGELFF
TRBJ2-1,NA,NA,TRBV5-1,TGCGCCAGCAGCTGGAGCGGCCAGGGGATTTACAATGAGCAGTTCTTC,CASSWSGQGIYNEQFF
TRBJ1-5,NA,NA,TRBV18,TGTGCCAGCTCACCAGATCGTAATCAGCCCCAGCATTTT,CASSPDRNQPQHF
TRBJ1-4,NA,NA,TRBV6-5,TGTGCCAGCACCCCCGCGGGGGCAGAAAAACTGTTTTTT,CASTPAGAEKLFF
TRBJ2-3,TRBD1,NA,TRBV28,TGTGCCACATACACCGACAGGGCTCCAGATACGCAGTATTTT,CATYTDRAPDTQYF
TRBJ2-5,NA,NA,TRBV11-2,TGTGCCAGCAGCTTAGCGACAGGGAGGGTAGCTGAAGAGACCCAGTACTTC,CASSLATGRVAEETQYF
TRBJ1-2,TRBD1,NA,TRBV6-1,TGTGCCAGCAGCTCCGGGACAGGGGGCTCTGGCTACACCTTC,CASSSGTGGSGYTF
TRBJ1-2,TRBD1,NA,TRBV29-1,TGCAGCGTTGCAGGACAGGTCTATGGCTACACCTTC,CSVAGQVYGYTF
TRBJ1-2,NA,once,TRBV5-1,TGCGCCAGCAGCATGACAGACTCCTATGGCTACACCTTC,CASSMTDSYGYTF